Each of the 23 T cell receptor beta chains below was sequenced from the same sample in a study of blood T cell repertoires in COVID-19. Profiled with immunoSEQ multiplex PCR; TCRdb holds only in-frame clones, not every one. The sample contains 150,000 to 200,000 clones, approximately 95% of which appear only once. Sequenced: peripheral blood. The receptors stem from a woman aged 60-75 years with COVID-19, enrolled during active disease.

This clone was counted once. This chain uses TRBV7-6 with TRBJ1-1; unclear D gene. Per the germline V gene, CDR1 is SGHVS and CDR2 is FNYEAQ. V lost 5 bases, J lost 5 bases, and 15 bases lay in between. The CDR3 is made up of 14 amino acids. CDR3 loop: CASSPQRAGTEAFF. As DNA, the CDR3 is TGTGCCAGCAGCCCCCAACGGGCGGGGACTGAAGCTTTCTTT.

The chain couples TRBV6-2 or TRBV6-3 to TRBJ1-2, with D perhaps matching TRBD1 (5 bases). From germline, CDR1 is MNHEY and CDR2 SVGEGT. The CDR3 sequence is 13 residues long. V lost 3 bases, J lost 6 bases, and 11 bases lay in between. This CDR3 is CASSYLQGDGYTF. CDR3 coding DNA: TGTGCCAGCAGTTATCTGCAGGGTGATGGCTACACCTTC.

The chain combines TRBV5-6 with TRBJ1-2, with TRBD1 as a possible D gene (5 bases). There are 16 residues in the CDR3. The V end lost 0 bases, the J end lost 1 base, and 13 bases lay between the germline ends. Germline V gene sequence: CDR1 SGHDT, CDR2 YYEEEE. For the CDR3, the DNA is TGTGCCAGCAGCTTGGGAGGGACGGGGGGTAACTATGGCTACACCTTC. Protein sequence: CASSLGGTGGNYGYTF.

The V gene is TRBV5-1, the J gene TRBJ1-1, with D hard to call. The germline gives CDR1 SGHRS, CDR2 YFSETQ. V was trimmed by 5 bases and J by 11 bases, leaving 16 bases between them. The CDR3 totals 12 residues. The CDR3 is CASSAMPMNAFF. CDR3 DNA sequence: TGCGCCAGCAGTGCGATGCCCATGAACGCTTTCTTT.

The rearrangement links TRBV2 to TRBJ1-1; D not certain. This CDR3 comprises 14 residues. In germline, CDR1 is SNHLY, CDR2 FYNNEI. Between the trimmed V and J ends, which lost 7 bases and 4 bases, there was a span of 16 bases. The CDR3 DNA is TGTGCCAGCAACCAGGAACCAGTGGGCACTGAAGCTTTCTTT. It translates to CASNQEPVGTEAFF. Full variable domain (missing parts from reference TRBV2 and TRBJ1-1): EPEVTQTPSHQVTQMGQEVILRCVPISNHLYFYWYRQILGQKVEFLVSFYNNEISEKSEIFDDQFSVERPDGSNFTLKIRSTKLEDSAMYFCASNQEPVGTEAFFGQGTRLTVV.

This rearrangement joins TRBV10-3 to TRBJ2-2, with 10 positions matching TRBD1. Germline trimming cut 10 bases from V and 5 bases from J; bases unmatched to any gene: 13. CDR1 and CDR2 (germline): ENHRY, SYGVKD. This CDR3 has 16 amino acids. The CDR3 nucleotides are TGTGCCACCACCCCAGCGGGGACAGGGGAAACCGGGGAGCTGTTTTTT. It yields the protein CATTPAGTGETGELFF.

The chain couples TRBV5-1 to TRBJ1-1; 9 nucleotides line up with TRBD1. V shed 3 bases and J 2 bases; nucleotides not matched to a gene: 5. The CDR3 length is 15 residues. Germline-derived CDR1 and CDR2 are SGHRS and YFSETQ. DNA of the CDR3: TGCGCCAGCAGCTCCCGGGACAGGGCCAACACTGAAGCTTTCTTT. This encodes CASSSRDRANTEAFF. Complete variable domain (other parts from reference TRBV5-1 and TRBJ1-1): KAGVTQTPRYLIKTRGQQVTLSCSPISGHRSVSWYQQTPGQGLQFLFEYFSETQRNKGNFPGRFSGRQFSNSRSEMNVSTLELGDSALYLCASSSRDRANTEAFFGQGTRLTVV.

The chain joins TRBV12-5 to TRBJ1-5; 7 bases match TRBD1. The CDR3 runs to 17 residues. The trim removed 5 bases at V and 3 bases at J, leaving 13 bases unmatched. Looked up from germline, CDR1 is LGHNT and CDR2 is FRNRAP. The CDR3 DNA reads TGTGCTAGTGGTCATAGGTTGGGCAGGGGGAACAATCAGCCCCAGCATTTT. This sequence encodes CASGHRLGRGNNQPQHF. Full variable domain (outside the CDR3, taken from reference TRBV12-5 and TRBJ1-5): DARVTQTPRHKVTEMGQEVTMRCQPILGHNTVFWYRQTMMQGLELLAYFRNRAPLDDSGMPKDRFSAEMPDATLATLKIQPSEPRDSAVYFCASGHRLGRGNNQPQHFGDGTRLSIL.

This clone showed up just once. The chain is built from TRBV5-8 and TRBJ1-3; D is perhaps TRBD1 (6 bases). V gave up 5 bases and J gave up 0 bases, with 12 bases separating them. Germline CDR1 and CDR2: SGHTS and YDEGEE. This CDR3 comprises 15 residues. The CDR3 DNA reads as TGTGCCAGCAGAGCCGACAGGAGCTCTGGAAACACCATATATTTT. Its translation is CASRADRSSGNTIYF.

The chain links TRBV21-1 to TRBJ1-5; the table names TRBD1, a call not compared with the DNA. TRBV21-1 is marked as a pseudogene. The CDR3 has 16 residues. The CDR3 here is CASAWGQGGHNQPQHF. The CDR3 nucleotides are TGTGCCAGCGCTTGGGGACAGGGTGGTCACAATCAGCCCCAGCATTTT.

The CDR3 nucleotides read TGCGCCAGCAGCTTATCCGACTTTGAAAAACTGTTTTTT. It codes for CASSLSDFEKLFF. The chain is built from TRBV5-1 and TRBJ1-4; D is ambiguous. Germline CDR1 SGHRS, CDR2 YFSETQ. Between the trimmed V and J ends, which lost 2 bases and 7 bases, there was a span of 9 bases. This CDR3 spans 13 amino acids.

The chain combines TRBV6-4 with TRBJ1-1; 7 positions agree with TRBD1. Trimming at V came to 6 bases and at J to 8 bases, leaving 6 bases not matched to a gene. CDR3 length equals 12 residues. Germline V gene data show CDR1 as MRHNA and CDR2 as SNTAGT. The CDR3 loop is CASSLEGGEAFF. The CDR3 DNA reads as TGTGCCAGCAGCCTAGAAGGGGGCGAAGCTTTCTTT.

J is TRBJ1-2 and V is TRBV6-5; TRBD1 is a possible D gene (5 bases). The CDR3 totals 16 residues. Trimming took off 2 bases at V and 0 bases at J, with 13 bases between the two ends. Germline V CDR1 and CDR2: MNHEY, SVGAGI. The CDR3 here is CASSYTRGGTNYGYTF. For the CDR3, the DNA is TGTGCCAGCAGTTACACTCGGGGGGGGACTAACTATGGCTACACCTTC.

V and J are TRBV4-2 and TRBJ2-1; TRBD1 aligns across 7 bases. Germline-derived CDR1 and CDR2 are LGHNA and YNFKEQ. This CDR3 spans 13 amino acids. The V and J ends lost 1 base and 13 bases, in that order; junction bases with no gene match: 7. The CDR3 DNA reads as TGTGCCAGCAGCCAAGGAGAAGGGGGCATCCAGTTCTTC. Translated: CASSQGEGGIQFF.

A single count supports this clone. The rearrangement links TRBV7-2 to TRBJ2-1, with D possibly being TRBD1 (5 bases). With 5 bases removed from V and 2 bases from J, the gap between germline ends came to 10 bases. This CDR3 region has 14 residues. Germline V lookup: CDR1 SGHTA, CDR2 FQGNSA. CDR3 coding DNA: TGTGCCAGCAGCCCGCAGGGCGCCTACAATGAGCAGTTCTTC. Translation gives CASSPQGAYNEQFF.

V gene TRBV30 combines with J gene TRBJ1-4; tentatively, D is TRBD1 (5 bases). V gave up 1 base and J gave up 7 bases, with 16 bases separating them. Germline V gives CDR1 GTSNPN, CDR2 SVGIG (reference sequence). This CDR3 contains 15 residues. CDR3 bases: TGTGCCTGGAGTGCCGACCCGGGGGGGGTTGAAAAACTGTTTTTT. Translation: CAWSADPGGVEKLFF.

The CDR3 coding sequence is TGTGCCAGCAGCTGGGGACTAGCGGGGGGATGGGCCAAAAACATTCAGTACTTC. It translates to CASSWGLAGGWAKNIQYF. This chain links TRBV7-2 with TRBJ2-4, with TRBD2 matching 15 bases. CDR1 and CDR2 from the germline V gene are SGHTA and FQGNSA. V was pared by 4 bases and J by 1 base, with 5 bases of the junction left unmatched. The CDR3 contains 18 residues. The variable domain in full, completed from reference TRBV7-2 and TRBJ2-4, reads GAGVSQSPSNKVTEKGKDVELRCDPISGHTALYWYRQSLGQGLEFLIYFQGNSAPDKSGLPSDRFSAERTGGSVSTLTIQRTQQEDSAVYLCASSWGLAGGWAKNIQYFGAGTRLSVL.

J is TRBJ1-1 and V is TRBV13; D is unresolved. The V end was cut by 5 bases, the J end by 1 base, with 20 bases between. Germline-derived CDR1 and CDR2 are PRHDT and FYEKMQ (reference sequence). The CDR3 runs to 17 residues. CDR3 nucleotide sequence: TGTGCCAGCAGCCACCTCCTGGGGAGCTACCCGAACACTGAAGCTTTCTTT. As protein: CASSHLLGSYPNTEAFF.

This chain uses TRBV15 with TRBJ2-7, with D hard to call. Trimming took off 2 bases at V and 4 bases at J, with 6 bases between the two ends. The germline CDR1 and CDR2 sequences are LNHNV and YYDKDF (reference sequence). The CDR3 is 12 amino acids. CDR3 amino acids: CATSRPGYEQYF. CDR3 coding DNA: TGTGCCACCAGCAGACCCGGTTACGAGCAGTACTTC.

The chain recombines TRBV6-1 with TRBJ1-2, with D possibly TRBD1 on 6 matching bases. CDR3 length: 16 residues. The V and J ends lost 4 bases and 6 bases respectively, with 21 bases between them. Germline assignment: CDR1 MNHNS and CDR2 SASEGT. The CDR3 is CASSVRQVTLRDGYTF. For the CDR3, the DNA is TGTGCCAGCAGTGTACGACAGGTAACACTCCGGGATGGCTACACCTTC.

This chain connects TRBV3-1 (or the pseudogene TRBV3-2) to TRBJ1-2; TRBD1 matches 8 bases. The CDR3 contains 15 residues. Germline V lookup: CDR1 LGHDT, CDR2 YNNKEL (reference sequence). The V gene end was trimmed by 2 bases and the J gene end by 3 bases; junction bases not matched to a gene: 5. Written as DNA, the CDR3 is TGTGCCAGCAGCCAATGGACAGGGAGGGACTATGGCTACACCTTC. Translated, it gives CASSQWTGRDYGYTF.

Here the CDR3 reads CASSVGVADSYNEQFF. CDR3 bases: TGTGCCAGCAGTGTCGGGGTAGCGGACTCCTACAATGAGCAGTTCTTC. The chain links TRBV6-1 to TRBJ2-1; D may be TRBD2 (6 bases). V was trimmed by 4 bases and J by 0 bases, leaving 13 bases between them. CDR3 size: 16 residues. CDR1 and CDR2 (germline): MNHNS, SASEGT.

V is TRBV4-2 and J is TRBJ2-4; 10 bases align to TRBD2. With 6 bases clipped from V and 0 bases from J, the junction kept 5 bases outside the gene matches. CDR1 and CDR2 from the germline V gene are LGHNA and YNFKEQ. This CDR3 comprises 16 residues. The CDR3 spells CASSQPSGGAKNIQYF. CDR3 DNA: TGTGCCAGCAGTCAACCTAGCGGGGGAGCCAAAAACATTCAGTACTTC.